Below are 5 T cell receptor beta chains sequenced from a single sample in a study of Graves' ophthalmopathy and Graves' hyperthyroidism. Using RNA transcripts, the TCR beta CDR3 regions were amplified. Second-round multiplex PCR came after a first-round RT-PCR that employed HTBI primers. TCRdb redid the calling of the multiplex PCR reads with MiXCR, one entry per CDR3 protein. This table holds hundreds of thousands of distinct CDR3 sequences, about 20% found once. The sequencing input was peripheral blood. The receptor source for this set is a woman aged 18-30 years with stable Graves' hyperthyroidism. Some clones in this sample may be carry-over from other donors' samples.

J is TRBJ1-5 and V is TRBV30, with 8 nucleotides matching TRBD1. CDR3 length: 17 amino acids. Germline V CDR1 and CDR2: GTSNPN, SVGIG (reference sequence). The trim removed 5 bases at V and 6 bases at J, leaving 18 bases unmatched. The CDR3 spells CAWDRSSQNRGSQPQHF. The CDR3 coding sequence is TGTGCCTGGGACAGATCATCTCAAAACAGGGGGTCTCAGCCCCAGCATTTT.

A word on this clonotype: A much larger clonotype is one base distant, so this may be a read error. This likely comes from a read error, as the CDR3 has no conserved phenylalanine or tryptophan at its end. The chain couples TRBV3-1 to TRBJ2-5; D may correspond to TRBD1 or TRBD2 (5 bases each). The CDR3 sequence is 16 residues long. Trimming cost V 3 bases and J 5 bases, with 19 bases left between them. Germline-derived CDR1 and CDR2 are LGHDT and YNNKEL (reference sequence). CDR3 nucleotide sequence: TGTGCCAGCAGCCACCGCCGGAGCGGACATGGGGAGACCCAGTACCTC. Protein product: CASSHRRSGHGETQYL.

The rearrangement uses TRBV6-5 and TRBJ1-2; tentatively, D is TRBD1 (6 bases). The CDR3 is made up of 14 amino acids. The V end was cut by 2 bases, the J end by 13 bases, with 20 bases between. Germline CDR1 MNHEY, CDR2 SVGAGI. CDR3 coding DNA: TGTGCCAGCAGTTACACTACAGGGAGTGTGGTCTTCACCTTC. Its protein product is CASSYTTGSVVFTF.

This clonotype was found many times. This chain links TRBV12-3 or TRBV12-4 with TRBJ1-6; no firm D call. The CDR3 spans 12 residues. Trimming took off 4 bases at V and 14 bases at J, with 12 bases between the two ends. The DNA of the CDR3 is TGTGCCAGCAGTTCCTACATTCCAACCCTCCACTTT. Its protein product is CASSSYIPTLHF.

This clonotype came up many times. The J gene is TRBJ1-1, the V gene TRBV20-1; no clear D gene. The CDR3 is made up of 17 amino acids. Trimming pared 6 bases from V and 0 bases from J, leaving 23 bases between. Germline CDR1 and CDR2: DFQATT and SNEGSKA (reference sequence). The CDR3 reads CSAEPGDKRLMNTEAFF. CDR3 bases: TGCAGTGCGGAACCCGGGGATAAACGACTGATGAACACTGAAGCTTTCTTT.